A single sample is the source of the 9 T cell receptor beta chains below, sequenced in a study of Graves' ophthalmopathy and Graves' hyperthyroidism. RNA transcripts were the template, and TCR beta CDR3 regions were amplified from them. First-round RT-PCR used HTBI primers; second-round multiplex PCR followed. TCRdb independently ran MiXCR on the multiplex PCR reads; one entry per CDR3 protein. The sample includes around 1.1 million distinct CDR3 sequences, approximately 35% of them seen just once. Material: peripheral blood or thyroid tissue (not recorded which). These receptors were obtained from an adult man with Graves' hyperthyroidism.

This clonotype was detected ten times or more. The rearrangement links TRBV14 to TRBJ1-2; D unresolved. Germline loops: CDR1 SGHDN, CDR2 FVKESK. The CDR3 totals 13 residues. The V and J ends lost 4 bases and 8 bases respectively, with 14 bases between them. CDR3 protein: CASSPWGSDGYTF. CDR3 in DNA: TGTGCCAGCAGCCCTTGGGGTAGTGACGGCTACACCTTC. Using reference TRBV14 and TRBJ1-2 for the parts outside the CDR3, the full variable domain is EAGVTQFPSHSVIEKGQTVTLRCDPISGHDNLYWYRRVMGKEIKFLLHFVKESKQDESGMPNNRFLAERTGGTYSTLKVQPAELEDSGVYFCASSPWGSDGYTFGSGTRLTVV.

The chain couples TRBV2 to TRBJ2-6; 9 bases map to TRBD1. V was clipped by 6 bases and J by 2 bases; unmatched bases: 8. CDR3 size: 17 residues. The germline V gene has CDR1 SNHLY and CDR2 FYNNEI. CDR3 DNA: TGTGCCAGCAGAGAGCGCCGGGACAGGGCTGGGGCCAACGTCCTGACTTTC. Translating it yields CASRERRDRAGANVLTF.

This clonotype was recorded at least ten times. The CDR3 here is CASSPGRVIHGYTF. The DNA of the CDR3 is TGTGCCAGCAGCCCGGGACGGGTGATCCATGGCTACACCTTC. The gene calls are TRBV5-8 and TRBJ1-2; the D gene is possibly TRBD1 (5 bases). The CDR3 is 14 amino acids. The V and J ends lost 4 bases and 6 bases respectively, with 16 bases between them. The germline V gene encodes CDR1 SGHTS and CDR2 YDEGEE.

In this sample, this clonotype turned up many times. The CDR3 DNA follows: TGTGCCATCAAGGGACAGGGGGACACTGAAGCTTTCTTT. This sequence encodes CAIKGQGDTEAFF. The chain is built from TRBV10-3 and TRBJ1-1, with 11 bases that match TRBD1. With 7 bases clipped from V and 3 bases from J, the junction kept 1 base outside the gene matches. This CDR3 is built from 13 residues. Germline assignment: CDR1 ENHRY and CDR2 SYGVKD.

V is TRBV25-1 and J is TRBJ1-6; 9 nucleotides agree with TRBD1. Germline lookup yields CDR1 MGHDK and CDR2 SYGVNS. This CDR3 is built from 14 residues. The ends lost 4 bases at V and 11 bases at J; junction bases unmatched: 6. CDR3 DNA sequence: TGTGCCAGCAGTGGGACAGGGGACCTGGCACCCCTCCACTTT. As protein: CASSGTGDLAPLHF.

This clonotype was recorded a few times. The DNA for the CDR3 is TGTGCCAGCAGCCGGACAGGGGACACCTTC. It encodes CASSRTGDTF. The chain employs TRBV12-3 or TRBV12-4 and TRBJ1-2; 9 bases fit TRBD1. J lost 12 bases, V lost 6 bases, and 2 bases had no gene match. The CDR3 has 10 residues.

In this sample, this clonotype turned up a few times. One end of the junction is discordant with germline, which a read error may explain. The rearrangement uses TRBV10-1 and TRBJ2-7; D tentatively fits TRBD1 or TRBD2 (5 bases each). The germline V gene has CDR1 WNHNN and CDR2 SYGVQD (reference sequence). CDR3 length: 17 residues. CDR3 nucleotides: TGTGCCAGCAGCCATGACTCGGGACCCCCTTACTCCTACGAGCAGTACTTC. It specifies CASSHDSGPPYSYEQYF.

This clonotype appeared many times. The J gene is TRBJ1-4, the V gene TRBV7-6; 7 bases are a match to TRBD1. Trimming took 6 bases from V and 10 from J; bases not matched to a gene: 11. The CDR3 totals 14 residues. Per germline, CDR1 SGHVS and CDR2 FNYEAQ. The CDR3 region is CASRQTGDYGKLFF. For the CDR3, the DNA is TGTGCCAGCAGGCAAACAGGGGATTATGGAAAACTGTTTTTT.

In the case of this clonotype: It is likely a read error, because the conserved phenylalanine at the end of the CDR3 is missing. Because the CDR3's place on the DNA is in doubt, the DNA is left out and the CDR3 is given as listed by TCRdb. The chain couples TRBV7-2 to TRBJ1-4. The CDR3 is 10 residues long, ends included. Germline CDR1 reads SGHTA; CDR2 reads FQGNSA. The CDR3 sequence is CASSLGRTNY.